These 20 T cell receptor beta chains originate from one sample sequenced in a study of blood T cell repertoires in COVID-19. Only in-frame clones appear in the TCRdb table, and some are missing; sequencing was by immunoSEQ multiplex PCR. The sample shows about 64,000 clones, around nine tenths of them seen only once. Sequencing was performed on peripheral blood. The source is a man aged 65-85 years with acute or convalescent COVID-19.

Here the CDR3 DNA reads TGTGCCAGCAGCTCGGGACAGAACTACGAGCAGTACTTC. Amino acids: CASSSGQNYEQYF. This chain links TRBV11-2 with TRBJ2-7, with TRBD1 matching over 7 bases. Germline loops: CDR1 SGHAT, CDR2 FQNNGV. The length of the CDR3 is 13 residues. Trimming cost V 4 bases and J 3 bases; bases outside gene matches: 3.

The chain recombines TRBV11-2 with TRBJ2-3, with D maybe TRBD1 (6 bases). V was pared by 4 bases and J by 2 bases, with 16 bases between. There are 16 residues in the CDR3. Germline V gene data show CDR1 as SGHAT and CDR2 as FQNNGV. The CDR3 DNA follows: TGTGCCAGCAGCTACCGACAGGCCAAACACACAGATACGCAGTATTTT. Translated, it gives CASSYRQAKHTDTQYF.

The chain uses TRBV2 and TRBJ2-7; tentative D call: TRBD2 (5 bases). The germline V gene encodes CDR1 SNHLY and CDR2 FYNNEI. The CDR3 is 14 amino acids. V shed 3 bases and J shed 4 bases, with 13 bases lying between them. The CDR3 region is CASSDSSADYEQYF. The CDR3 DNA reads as TGTGCCAGCAGTGATAGTAGCGCCGATTACGAGCAGTACTTC.

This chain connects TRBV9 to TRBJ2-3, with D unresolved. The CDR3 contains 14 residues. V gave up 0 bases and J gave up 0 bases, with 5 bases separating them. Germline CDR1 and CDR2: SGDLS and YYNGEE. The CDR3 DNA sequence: TGTGCCAGCAGCGTAGGGCCTAGCACAGATACGCAGTATTTT. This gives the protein CASSVGPSTDTQYF.

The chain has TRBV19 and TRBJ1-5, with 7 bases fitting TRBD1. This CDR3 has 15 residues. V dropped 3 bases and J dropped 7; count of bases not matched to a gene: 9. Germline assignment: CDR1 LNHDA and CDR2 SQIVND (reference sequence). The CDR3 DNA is TGTGCCAGTAGTATCGTTACAGGGGTGGTGCAGCCCCAGCATTTT. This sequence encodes CASSIVTGVVQPQHF.

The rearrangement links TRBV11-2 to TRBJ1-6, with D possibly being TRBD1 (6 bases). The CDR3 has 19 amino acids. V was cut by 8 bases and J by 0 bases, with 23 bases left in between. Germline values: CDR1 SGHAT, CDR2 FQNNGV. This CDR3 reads CASGGRGPPSSSYNSPLHF. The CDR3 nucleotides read TGTGCCAGCGGGGGGCGGGGGCCCCCTTCTAGCTCCTATAATTCACCCCTCCACTTT.

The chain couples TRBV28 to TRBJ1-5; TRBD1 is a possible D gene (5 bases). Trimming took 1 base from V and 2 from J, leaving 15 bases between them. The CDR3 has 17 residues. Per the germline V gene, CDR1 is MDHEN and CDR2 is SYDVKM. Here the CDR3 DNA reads TGTGCCAGCAGTTTATTGCAGGGAAGGCGAGGCAATCAGCCCCAGCATTTT. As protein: CASSLLQGRRGNQPQHF.

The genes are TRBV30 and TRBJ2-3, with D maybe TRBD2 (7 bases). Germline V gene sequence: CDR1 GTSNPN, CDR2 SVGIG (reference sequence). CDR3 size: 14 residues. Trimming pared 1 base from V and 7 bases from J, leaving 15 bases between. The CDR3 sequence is CAWSAGGPPNTQYF. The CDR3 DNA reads TGTGCCTGGAGTGCCGGGGGGCCCCCGAATACGCAGTATTTT.

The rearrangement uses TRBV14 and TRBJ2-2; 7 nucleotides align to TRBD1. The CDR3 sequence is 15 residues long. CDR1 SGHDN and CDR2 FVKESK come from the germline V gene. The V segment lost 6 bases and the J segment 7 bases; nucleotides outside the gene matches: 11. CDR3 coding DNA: TGTGCCAGCAGTCGAAATCAACCAGGGGGCGGGGAGCTGTTTTTT. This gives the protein CASSRNQPGGGELFF.

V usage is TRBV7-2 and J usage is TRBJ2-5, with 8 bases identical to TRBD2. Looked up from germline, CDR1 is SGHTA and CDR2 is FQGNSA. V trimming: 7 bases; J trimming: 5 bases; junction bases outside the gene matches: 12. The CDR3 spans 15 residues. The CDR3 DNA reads TGTGCCAGCACCCCCTGGCGGGGGGCCGGGGAGACCCAGTACTTC. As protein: CASTPWRGAGETQYF.

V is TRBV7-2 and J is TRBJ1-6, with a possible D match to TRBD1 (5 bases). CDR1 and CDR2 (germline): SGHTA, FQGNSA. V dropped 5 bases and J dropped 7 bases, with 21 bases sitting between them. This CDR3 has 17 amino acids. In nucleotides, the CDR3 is TGTGCCAGCAGCCAGAGAGGAGACAGTTATAGGAATTCACCCCTCCACTTT. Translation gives CASSQRGDSYRNSPLHF.

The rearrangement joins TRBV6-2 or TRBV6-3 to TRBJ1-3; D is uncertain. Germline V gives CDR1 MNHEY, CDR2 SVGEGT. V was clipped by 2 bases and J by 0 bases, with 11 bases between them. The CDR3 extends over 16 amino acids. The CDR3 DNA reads TGTGCCAGCAGTTACAGCGGCAGATCCTCTGGAAACACCATATATTTT. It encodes CASSYSGRSSGNTIYF.

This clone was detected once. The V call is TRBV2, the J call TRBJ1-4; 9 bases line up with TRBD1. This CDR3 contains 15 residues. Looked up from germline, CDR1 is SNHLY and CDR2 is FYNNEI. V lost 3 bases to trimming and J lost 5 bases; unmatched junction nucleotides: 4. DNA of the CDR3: TGTGCCAGCAGTGACCCGGACAGGGGAAATGAAAAACTGTTTTTT. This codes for CASSDPDRGNEKLFF.

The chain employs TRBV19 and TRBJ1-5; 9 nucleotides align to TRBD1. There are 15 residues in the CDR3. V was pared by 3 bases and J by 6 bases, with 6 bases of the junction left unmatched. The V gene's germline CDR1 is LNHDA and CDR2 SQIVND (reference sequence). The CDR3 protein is CASSIGTGMGQPQHF. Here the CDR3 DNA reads TGTGCCAGTAGTATTGGGACAGGGATGGGTCAGCCCCAGCATTTT.

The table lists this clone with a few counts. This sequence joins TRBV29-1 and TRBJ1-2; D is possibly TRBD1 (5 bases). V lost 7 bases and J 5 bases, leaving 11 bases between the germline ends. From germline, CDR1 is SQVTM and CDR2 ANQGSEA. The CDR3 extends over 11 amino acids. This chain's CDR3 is CSGGDGYGYTF. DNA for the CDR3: TGCAGCGGGGGCGACGGGTATGGCTACACCTTC.

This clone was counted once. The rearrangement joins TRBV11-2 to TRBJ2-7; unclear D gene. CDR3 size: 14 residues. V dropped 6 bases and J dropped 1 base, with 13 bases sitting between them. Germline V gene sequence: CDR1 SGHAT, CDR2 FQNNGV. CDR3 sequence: CASSGPDGSYEQYF. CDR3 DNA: TGTGCCAGCAGTGGGCCAGACGGATCCTACGAGCAGTACTTC.

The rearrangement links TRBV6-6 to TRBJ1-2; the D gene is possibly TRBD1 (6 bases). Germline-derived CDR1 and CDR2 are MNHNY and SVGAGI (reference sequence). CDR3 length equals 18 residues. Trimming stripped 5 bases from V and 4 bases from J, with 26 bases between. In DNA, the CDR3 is TGTGCCAGCAGTCGCCTAGGACAGACAACCGTTTTGGGCTATGGCTACACCTTC. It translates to CASSRLGQTTVLGYGYTF.

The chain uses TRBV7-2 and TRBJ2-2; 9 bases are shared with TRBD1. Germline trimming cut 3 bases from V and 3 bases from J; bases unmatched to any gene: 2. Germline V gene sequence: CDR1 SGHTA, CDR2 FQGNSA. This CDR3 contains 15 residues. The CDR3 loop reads CASSLRQGDTGELFF. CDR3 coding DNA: TGTGCCAGCAGCTTGAGACAGGGGGACACCGGGGAGCTGTTTTTT.

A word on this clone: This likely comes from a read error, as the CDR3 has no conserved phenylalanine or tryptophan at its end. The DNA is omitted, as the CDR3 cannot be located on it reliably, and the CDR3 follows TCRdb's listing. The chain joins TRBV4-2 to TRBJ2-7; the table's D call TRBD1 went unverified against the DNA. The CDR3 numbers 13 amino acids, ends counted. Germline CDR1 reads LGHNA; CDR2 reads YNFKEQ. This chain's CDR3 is CASSQGGTGPILA.

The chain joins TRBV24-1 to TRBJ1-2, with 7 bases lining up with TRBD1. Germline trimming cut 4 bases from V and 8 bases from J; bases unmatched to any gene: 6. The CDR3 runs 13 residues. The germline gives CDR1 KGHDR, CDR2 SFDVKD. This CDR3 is CATSDRDSTGYTF. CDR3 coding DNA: TGTGCCACCAGTGACAGGGACAGTACAGGCTACACCTTC.